This TCR beta chain was captured by sequencing in a study of naive and memory T cell subsets. Germline values: CDR1 LGHDT, CDR2 YNNKEL (reference sequence). The CDR3 consists of 15 residues. The V end was cut by 2 bases, the J end by 7 bases, with 17 bases between. After CD4 positive bead selection, the CD4-negative fraction gave CD8 T cells. Cells stained for CD3, CD4, CD8, CD45RA, CD27 and viability were sorted into four CD45RA/CD27 subsets. Two oligonucleotides, mixed equimolar, formed the beta constant-region primer covering TRBC1 and TRBC2. The ligated cDNA underwent four PCR rounds using SP2 and nested alpha and beta constant-region primers. A 12-nucleotide UMI and the SP2 primer were added to the cDNA 3' end by oligonucleotide ligation. TCRdb reprocessed the UMI-ligation and nested PCR reads with MiXCR, giving one entry per CDR3 protein. Of over 110,000 distinct CDR3 sequences listed, more than 15% are singletons.

Study findings and constraints: Naive repertoires, especially CD8, held a few larger clonotypes, possibly memory cells re-expressing CD45RA. The power law exponent of TCR abundance differed between naive and memory cells.

As for this clonotype: Its antigen is as yet unknown.

V and J are TRBV3-1 and TRBJ2-5; tentatively, D is TRBD2 (6 bases). Sequenced sample: naive CD8+ T cells from blood. This sequence originates from a human donor in good health. The CDR3: CASSQWDGGEGTQYF. The CDR3 nucleotides read TGTGCCAGCAGCCAATGGGACGGCGGGGAAGGGACCCAGTACTTC.